This T cell receptor (beta chain) originates from a study of blood T cell repertoires in COVID-19. About the study: The analysed material was cDNA or gDNA that came from T cells, B-cell-depleted T cells, or PBMCs.

Sequenced by immunoSEQ multiplex PCR; TCRdb stores in-frame clones only, minus some. Altogether approximately 300,000 clones are present, roughly 90% being singletons, with the ten largest covering around 4.2%. This clone was counted only a few times. There are 15 residues in the CDR3. Germline lookup yields CDR1 KGHDR and CDR2 SFDVKD. J lost 8 bases, V lost 3 bases, and 6 bases had no gene match. During the 2 weeks before they entered the study, exposed participants had met someone with a PCR-confirmed or clinician-diagnosed COVID-19 case. This clonotype was sampled from a woman aged 25 to 39 who had been exposed to COVID-19. The V and J genes are TRBV24-1 and TRBJ1-2; 12 nucleotides line up with TRBD1. Sequencing was carried out using PBMCs or T cells enriched from blood (not recorded which). The CDR3 loop reads CATSDPGQGAGGYTF. Here the CDR3 DNA reads TGTGCCACCAGTGATCCGGGACAGGGGGCGGGCGGCTACACCTTC.